What follows are 17 T cell receptor beta chains derived from one specimen sequenced in a study of T cell responses to AZD1222 COVID-19 vaccine (dated by TCRdb to about 2021). Preparation of the library involved the immunoSEQ multiplex PCR assay. TCRdb took this table from immuneACCESS and kept in-frame rearrangements with V and J called. Such tables lack part of the clones; where checked against another copy, unresolved V genes explain under half of the gap, and the rest is unexplained. This sample holds about 140,000 clones; 91% were observed only once. The biggest ten clones account for approximately 8% of the sample. This specimen's time point label, per the study, means: about 28 days (+/-7) after the second vaccine dose. The treatment or condition label, read with the paper, signifies: meningococcal conjugate vaccine given as trial control. Here the sequenced sample was peripheral blood, taken 28 days after the second dose of the MenACWY control vaccine. Receptors were obtained from an adult who received the MenACWY meningococcal vaccine as a control.

The chain uses TRBV7-8 and TRBJ2-2; TRBD2 is a possible D gene (5 bases). The length of the CDR3 is 16 residues. The ends were cut back, 5 bases at V and 2 bases at J, with 15 bases in the middle. Germline CDR1 and CDR2: SGHVS and FQNEAQ. The chain's CDR3 is CASSPGTKGNTGELFF. The CDR3, as DNA: TGTGCCAGCAGCCCGGGAACAAAGGGCAACACCGGGGAGCTGTTTTTT.

This rearrangement joins TRBV19 to TRBJ2-1; D remains ambiguous. CDR3 size: 13 residues. The V gene lost 7 bases and the J gene lost 4 bases, with 11 bases spanning the gap. Germline-derived CDR1 and CDR2 are LNHDA and SQIVND (reference sequence). CDR3 DNA sequence: TGTGCCAGTACCACCGGCAGTTACAATGAGCAGTTCTTC. The encoded protein is CASTTGSYNEQFF.

The chain is built from TRBV5-1 and TRBJ2-4; 13 nucleotides line up with TRBD2. The germline CDR1 and CDR2 sequences are SGHRS and YFSETQ. V lost 3 bases, J lost 3 bases, and 9 bases stayed unmatched. This CDR3 region has 18 residues. The chain's CDR3 is CASSSRGTSGNVKNIQYF. The CDR3 DNA follows: TGCGCCAGCAGCTCCAGAGGGACTAGCGGGAATGTCAAAAACATTCAGTACTTC.

The V and J genes are TRBV5-1 and TRBJ1-2; TRBD1 matches at 9 bases. V lost 4 bases to trimming and J lost 0 bases; unmatched junction nucleotides: 7. The CDR3 spans 16 residues. Per the germline V gene, CDR1 is SGHRS and CDR2 is YFSETQ. This CDR3 is CASSLHGTGTNYGYTF. CDR3 sequence (DNA): TGCGCCAGCAGCCTTCACGGGACAGGGACTAACTATGGCTACACCTTC. Complete variable domain (other parts from reference TRBV5-1 and TRBJ1-2): KAGVTQTPRYLIKTRGQQVTLSCSPISGHRSVSWYQQTPGQGLQFLFEYFSETQRNKGNFPGRFSGRQFSNSRSEMNVSTLELGDSALYLCASSLHGTGTNYGYTFGSGTRLTVV.

This clone showed up just once. The chain employs TRBV12-3 or TRBV12-4 and TRBJ2-7; no firm D call. V lost 4 bases to trimming and J lost 0 bases, with 4 bases between them. CDR3 length: 12 residues. The CDR3 coding sequence is TGTGCCAGCAGTTCAAACTCCTACGAGCAGTACTTC. It yields the protein CASSSNSYEQYF.

The rearrangement uses TRBV4-3 and TRBJ2-5; 8 bases map to TRBD1. With V trimmed by 3 bases and J by 6 bases, 12 bases remained unmatched. CDR3 length equals 16 residues. Per the germline V gene, CDR1 is LGHNA and CDR2 is YSLEER. The CDR3 nucleotides read TGCGCCAGCAGCCAGAATTCAGGGGGCGCCTTGAAGACCCAGTACTTC. As protein: CASSQNSGGALKTQYF.

This sequence joins TRBV18 and TRBJ1-3; weak D call: TRBD1 (6 bases). In germline, CDR1 is KGHSH, CDR2 LQKENI. The CDR3 extends over 17 amino acids. Trimming removed 4 bases at V and 0 bases at J, with 16 bases between. Written as DNA, the CDR3 is TGTGCCAGCTCACGAACCCTCGACAGGCACTCTGGAAACACCATATATTTT. This gives the protein CASSRTLDRHSGNTIYF.

The V gene is TRBV9, the J gene TRBJ1-2; possible D gene TRBD1, 5 bases. The CDR3 spans 15 residues. Germline CDR1 SGDLS, CDR2 YYNGEE. Trimming removed 0 bases from V and 1 base from J, with 10 bases in between. CDR3 coding DNA: TGTGCCAGCAGCGTAGCTGCAGGGAGTAACTATGGCTACACCTTC. It yields the protein CASSVAAGSNYGYTF.

The chain is built from TRBV9 and TRBJ2-2, with 9 bases matching TRBD2. This CDR3 is built from 17 residues. V trimming: 0 bases; J trimming: 0 bases; junction bases outside the gene matches: 3. Germline V gene sequence: CDR1 SGDLS, CDR2 YYNGEE. The CDR3 region is CASSVGSSGTNTGELFF. CDR3 nucleotide sequence: TGTGCCAGCAGCGTAGGGTCTAGCGGGACGAACACCGGGGAGCTGTTTTTT.

This clone was observed once. J is TRBJ2-7 and V is TRBV28; the D gene is possibly TRBD1 (5 bases). The CDR3 has 12 amino acids. Trimming stripped 8 bases from V and 0 bases from J, with 8 bases between. Germline V CDR1 and CDR2: MDHEN, SYDVKM. The DNA for the CDR3 is TGTGCCAGCTACAGGTACTCCTACGAGCAGTACTTC. Amino acids: CASYRYSYEQYF.

J is TRBJ2-7 and V is TRBV6-5; D unclear. The CDR3 loop spans 11 amino acids. Germline V gives CDR1 MNHEY, CDR2 SVGAGI. The V end lost 6 bases, the J end lost 6 bases, and 9 bases lay between the germline ends. CDR3 region: CASRAKSEQYF. CDR3 bases: TGTGCCAGCAGAGCCAAGAGCGAGCAGTACTTC.

This chain links TRBV10-3 with TRBJ2-3, with 7 bases identical to TRBD2. Germline values: CDR1 ENHRY, CDR2 SYGVKD. Losses at the gene ends were 11 bases for V and 1 base for J; bases not matched to a gene: 15. The CDR3 is 16 residues long. The CDR3 nucleotides are TGTGCCGTTGCTAGCGGAATCGGCCTAGGCACAGATACGCAGTATTTT. Amino acids: CAVASGIGLGTDTQYF.

The chain combines TRBV6-5 with TRBJ1-1; 10 bases match TRBD1. The length of the CDR3 is 14 residues. From germline, CDR1 is MNHEY and CDR2 SVGAGI. V gave up 6 bases and J gave up 4 bases; unmatched junction bases: 5. Here the CDR3 DNA reads TGTGCCAGCAGGGGGGACAGGGGATCCACTGAAGCTTTCTTT. Protein product: CASRGDRGSTEAFF.

The V and J genes are TRBV7-9 and TRBJ2-7, with D unresolved. Trimming shortened V by 4 bases and J by 6 bases, and 10 bases separated the two germline ends. The CDR3 has 12 residues. In germline, CDR1 is SEHNR, CDR2 FQNEAQ (reference sequence). The CDR3 sequence: CASSSLDGEQYF. The CDR3 DNA reads as TGTGCCAGCAGCTCCCTGGATGGCGAGCAGTACTTC.

The CDR3 protein is CAWSRSYEQYF. The DNA for the CDR3 is TGTGCCTGGAGTCGGTCATACGAGCAGTACTTC. This chain uses TRBV30 with TRBJ2-7, with D hard to call. This CDR3 is 11 amino acids long. Germline V gives CDR1 GTSNPN, CDR2 SVGIG (reference sequence). Trimming shortened V by 2 bases and J by 4 bases, and 6 bases separated the two germline ends.

About this clone: Other DNA variants within this sample encode the same CDR3. The chain uses TRBV9 and TRBJ2-3; possibly TRBD2 for D (6 bases). The V end was cut by 0 bases, the J end by 6 bases, with 11 bases between. Germline V gives CDR1 SGDLS, CDR2 YYNGEE. The CDR3 is made up of 14 amino acids. The CDR3 protein is CASSVVGAGDTQYF. CDR3 sequence (DNA): TGTGCCAGCAGCGTAGTTGGGGCGGGGGATACGCAGTATTTT. Drawing the rest from reference TRBV9 and TRBJ2-3, the complete variable domain is DSGVTQTPKHLITATGQRVTLRCSPRSGDLSVYWYQQSLDQGLQFLIQYYNGEERAKGNILERFSAQQFPDLHSELNLSSLELGDSALYFCASSVVGAGDTQYFGPGTRLTVL.

This clone has a handful of counts. J is TRBJ1-6 and V is TRBV27; D unresolved. Germline V CDR1 and CDR2: MNHEY, SMNVEV (reference sequence). V dropped 5 bases and J dropped 0 bases, with 14 bases sitting between them. CDR3 length: 17 amino acids. CDR3 loop: CASSQRQQSSYNSPLHF. The CDR3 DNA sequence: TGTGCCAGCAGTCAAAGGCAGCAGAGCTCCTATAATTCACCCCTCCACTTT.